The 10 T cell receptor beta chains listed next were all sequenced from one sample in a study of shared clonotypes between healthy human individuals. The data were produced by immunoSEQ multiplex PCR, yet TCRdb's version contains in-frame clones alone and is incomplete. The table lists 1,500,000 or so clones, roughly 96% of them singletons, with approximately 1.1% in the top ten. Sequenced sample: naive CD4+ T cells sorted from blood. Subset noted: CD45RA+ positively selected. The receptors come from a man aged 30-40 years in good health.

The rearrangement links TRBV9 to TRBJ1-5, with D possibly TRBD1 on 5 matching bases. CDR3 length: 14 residues. Between the trimmed V and J ends, which lost 0 bases and 7 bases, there was a span of 11 bases. Germline values: CDR1 SGDLS, CDR2 YYNGEE. The CDR3 sequence is CASSVGGTGQPQHF. CDR3 bases: TGTGCCAGCAGCGTAGGGGGGACGGGGCAGCCCCAGCATTTT.

The V call is TRBV4-1, the J call TRBJ2-1; 10 bases map to TRBD2. Germline V gives CDR1 MGHRA, CDR2 YSYEKL. The CDR3 is 17 amino acids. V shed 0 bases, J shed 5 bases, and the junction held 7 bases outside the gene matches. The CDR3 region is CASSQDAAGGPDNEQFF. CDR3 sequence (DNA): TGCGCCAGCAGCCAAGACGCAGCGGGAGGGCCAGACAATGAGCAGTTCTTC.

The gene calls are TRBV9 and TRBJ2-1; 9 bases are a match to TRBD1. Germline assignment: CDR1 SGDLS and CDR2 YYNGEE. The CDR3 covers 15 residues. The ends lost 0 bases at V and 7 bases at J; junction bases unmatched: 5. The DNA of the CDR3 is TGTGCCAGCAGCGTAGGGGGACAGGGATTTAATGAGCAGTTCTTC. It encodes CASSVGGQGFNEQFF.

This chain links TRBV5-5 with TRBJ1-4; D gene uncertain. The CDR3 has 16 residues. The germline V gene has CDR1 SGHKS and CDR2 YYEKEE (reference sequence). V was pared by 1 base and J by 3 bases, with 13 bases between. The CDR3 loop is CASSLNGPSANEKLFF. For the CDR3, the DNA is TGTGCCAGCAGCTTGAATGGTCCCTCGGCTAATGAAAAACTGTTTTTT.

For this clone: This sample also contains other DNA sequences that code for the same CDR3. The CDR3 nucleotides are TGTGCCATCAGTGAGGGGGGATCCTACGAGCAGTACTTC. As protein: CAISEGGSYEQYF. V gene TRBV10-3 combines with J gene TRBJ2-7; D is tentatively TRBD1 or TRBD2 (5 bases each). V was cut by 2 bases and J by 1 base, with 6 bases left in between. Per the germline V gene, CDR1 is ENHRY and CDR2 is SYGVKD. CDR3 length: 13 amino acids.

The genes are TRBV19 and TRBJ1-4, with TRBD1 matching 9 bases. The CDR3 is made up of 15 amino acids. With V trimmed by 5 bases and J by 5 bases, 6 bases remained unmatched. Germline V lookup: CDR1 LNHDA, CDR2 SQIVND (reference sequence). The CDR3 loop reads CASSSQGATNEKLFF. CDR3 coding DNA: TGTGCCAGTAGTTCACAGGGGGCGACCAATGAAAAACTGTTTTTT. Complete variable domain (other parts from reference TRBV19 and TRBJ1-4): DGGITQSPKYLFRKEGQNVTLSCEQNLNHDAMYWYRQDPGQGLRLIYYSQIVNDFQKGDIAEGYSVSREKKESFPLTVTSAQKNPTAFYLCASSSQGATNEKLFFGSGTQLSVL.

The CDR3 loop is CASSLETSGGPREQFF. The CDR3 region has the DNA TGTGCCAGCAGCTTAGAGACTAGCGGGGGGCCCAGGGAGCAGTTCTTC. The genes are TRBV11-3 and TRBJ2-1; 13 bases line up with TRBD2. The germline gives CDR1 SGHNT, CDR2 YENEEA. The CDR3 runs 16 residues. V was pared by 0 bases and J by 10 bases, with 6 bases of the junction left unmatched.

The V gene is TRBV7-9, the J gene TRBJ2-1; the match to TRBD2 covers 14 bases. The germline gives CDR1 SEHNR, CDR2 FQNEAQ (reference sequence). V trimming: 5 bases; J trimming: 4 bases; junction bases outside the gene matches: 4. CDR3 length: 16 amino acids. The CDR3: CASSPGTSGRYNEQFF. CDR3 DNA sequence: TGTGCCAGCAGCCCAGGGACTAGCGGGAGATACAATGAGCAGTTCTTC. Using reference TRBV7-9 and TRBJ2-1 for the parts outside the CDR3, the full variable domain is DTGVSQNPRHKITKRGQNVTFRCDPISEHNRLYWYRQTLGQGPEFLTYFQNEAQLEKSRLLSDRFSAERPKGSFSTLEIQRTEQGDSAMYLCASSPGTSGRYNEQFFGPGTRLTVL.

The V gene is TRBV5-4, the J gene TRBJ2-2, with 7 bases fitting TRBD2. The CDR3 runs 17 residues. J lost 4 bases, V lost 4 bases, and 13 bases had no gene match. Germline loops: CDR1 SGHNT, CDR2 YYREEE (reference sequence). The CDR3 DNA sequence: TGTGCCAGCAGCCCTGGCACGGCGGGAGTGGGCACCGGGGAGCTGTTTTTT. Translated: CASSPGTAGVGTGELFF.

The genes are TRBV6-5 and TRBJ2-5; TRBD2 agrees at 11 bases. Germline V gives CDR1 MNHEY, CDR2 SVGAGI. V dropped 5 bases and J dropped 8; count of bases not matched to a gene: 7. The CDR3 spans 14 residues. The CDR3 is CASSPTTSGKTQYF. In DNA, the CDR3 is TGTGCCAGCAGTCCGACGACTAGCGGGAAAACCCAGTACTTC.